This is a list of T cell receptor beta chains from one sample in a study of blood T cell repertoires in COVID-19. The repertoire was sequenced with immunoSEQ multiplex PCR; TCRdb's copy has only in-frame clones and lacks some. In the table there are under 300,000 clones, just under 85% of which are singletons. Sequencing used PBMCs or T cells enriched from blood (not recorded which). The receptors stem from a middle-aged man who had recovered from COVID-19. Both conserved end residues are part of each CDR3. D genes are given only for firm matches. Clone size is given for some rows only: seen once, a few or many times, or a class if the clone is expanded.

V	size	D	J	CDR3	DNA
TRBV19	NA	TRBD2	TRBJ2-7	CASSIGLAGTYEQYF	TGTGCCAGTAGTATCGGACTAGCGGGAACCTACGAGCAGTACTTC
TRBV5-1	few	TRBD1	TRBJ2-7	CASRPGQGFYEQYF	TGCGCCAGTCGACCGGGACAGGGTTTCTACGAGCAGTACTTC
TRBV11-3	NA	TRBD2	TRBJ2-2	CASSLGLAAPWELFF	TGTGCCAGCAGCTTAGGACTAGCAGCTCCGTGGGAGCTGTTTTTT
TRBV18	NA	NA	TRBJ2-7	CASSPFGTSAYEQYF	TGTGCCAGCTCACCCTTTGGGACTTCAGCCTACGAGCAGTACTTC
TRBV4-2	NA	NA	TRBJ1-2	CASSQAEGGHYGYTF	TGTGCCAGCAGCCAAGCGGAGGGGGGGCACTATGGCTACACCTTC
TRBV29-1	NA	TRBD2	TRBJ2-3	CSVDGLAGNKKGTDTQYF	TGCAGCGTTGATGGTCTAGCGGGGAATAAAAAAGGCACAGATACGCAGTATTTT
TRBV7-2	NA	NA	TRBJ2-1	CASSPNALIGVEQFF	TGTGCCAGCAGCCCCAACGCCCTAATTGGTGTTGAGCAGTTCTTC
TRBV29-1	NA	TRBD1	TRBJ1-2	CSEGTGAPSYGYTF	TGCAGCGAGGGTACAGGGGCCCCTAGCTATGGCTACACCTTC
TRBV5-4	NA	TRBD2	TRBJ2-5	CASSGEAGGQETQYF	TGTGCCAGCAGCGGCGAAGCGGGGGGGCAGGAGACCCAGTACTTC
TRBV6-1	NA	NA	TRBJ1-2	CASSEALGRNYGYTF	TGTGCCAGCAGTGAAGCGCTCGGGAGGAACTATGGCTACACCTTC
TRBV28	NA	NA	TRBJ2-7	CASSPTVYEQYF	TGTGCCAGCAGCCCGACAGTCTACGAGCAGTACTTC
TRBV6-1	NA	TRBD1	TRBJ1-6	CASSEFGTDNSPLHF	TGTGCCAGCAGTGAATTTGGGACAGATAATTCACCCCTCCACTTT
TRBV5-1	NA	TRBD1	TRBJ2-5	CASRSPGQGQTQYF	TGCGCCAGCAGATCTCCGGGACAGGGGCAGACCCAGTACTTC
TRBV30	NA	NA	TRBJ2-7	CAWSVGTRETGRLYEQYF	TGTGCCTGGAGTGTTGGGACTAGGGAGACAGGGCGACTTTACGAGCAGTACTTC
TRBV7-3	once	NA	TRBJ2-5	CASSLNEVSETQYF	TGTGCCAGCAGTCTTAACGAGGTCTCGGAGACCCAGTACTTC
TRBV30	once	TRBD1	TRBJ1-2	CAWSADRAYGYTF	TGTGCCTGGAGCGCTGACAGGGCCTATGGCTACACCTTC
TRBV5-5	NA	NA	TRBJ1-4	CASSPVGAEEKLFF	TGTGCCAGCAGCCCCGTGGGGGCGGAAGAAAAACTGTTTTTT
TRBV19	NA	NA	TRBJ1-2	CASNGEYGYTF	TGTGCCAGTAACGGGGAATATGGCTACACCTTC
TRBV6-5	NA	NA	TRBJ2-3	CASSYRSGTDTQYF	TGTGCCAGCAGTTACCGGTCGGGCACAGATACGCAGTATTTT
TRBV27	NA	NA	TRBJ1-5	CASSLLGDWNQPQHF	TGTGCCAGCAGTTTATTAGGAGATTGGAATCAGCCCCAGCATTTT
TRBV16	once	NA	TRBJ2-5	CASSLQVGGQETQYF	TGTGCCAGCAGCCTTCAGGTCGGGGGACAAGAGACCCAGTACTTC
TRBV15	many	NA	TRBJ2-7	CATSGSGVDYEQYF	TGTGCCACCAGCGGAAGCGGAGTGGACTACGAGCAGTACTTC
TRBV18	NA	TRBD1	TRBJ2-1	CASSGQGSSYNEQFF	TGTGCCAGCTCAGGACAGGGGAGCTCCTACAATGAGCAGTTCTTC
TRBV5-1	once	TRBD2	TRBJ2-1	CASSPGLAGGDEQFF	TGCGCCAGCAGCCCCGGACTAGCGGGGGGGGATGAGCAGTTCTTC
TRBV28	NA	NA	TRBJ1-6	CASVGDKYSPLHF	TGTGCCAGCGTTGGGGACAAGTATTCACCCCTCCACTTT
TRBV9	NA	NA	TRBJ1-5	CASSVVRGQPNQPQHF	TGTGCCAGCAGCGTAGTTAGAGGGCAGCCCAATCAGCCCCAGCATTTT
TRBV18	NA	TRBD1	TRBJ1-2	CASSPAPQGQNYGYTF	TGTGCCAGCTCACCAGCCCCACAGGGACAGAACTATGGCTACACCTTC
TRBV19	NA	NA	TRBJ1-1	CASRPHSMNTEAFF	TGTGCCAGTAGGCCCCACAGCATGAACACTGAAGCTTTCTTT
TRBV5-1	NA	NA	TRBJ2-1	CASSVAADSYNEQFF	TGCGCCAGCAGCGTCGCGGCGGATTCCTACAATGAGCAGTTCTTC
TRBV5-1	NA	NA	TRBJ1-6	CASSPRQGAYNSPLHF	TGCGCCAGCAGTCCACGGCAGGGTGCCTATAATTCACCCCTCCACTTT
TRBV7-9	NA	NA	TRBJ2-7	CASSSVGASYEQYF	TGTGCCAGCAGCTCTGTTGGGGCCAGTTACGAGCAGTACTTC
TRBV19	NA	TRBD2	TRBJ2-7	CASSSLGGTYEQYF	TGTGCCAGTAGTAGCCTGGGGGGGACCTACGAGCAGTACTTC
TRBV30	NA	NA	TRBJ1-5	CATSSWASSQPQHF	TGTGCCACCTCCTCGTGGGCCTCGAGTCAGCCCCAGCATTTT
TRBV29-1	once	NA	TRBJ1-1	CSGVHFTSTEAFF	TGCAGCGGTGTCCACTTTACGAGCACTGAAGCTTTCTTT
TRBV9	NA	NA	TRBJ2-3	CASSVGRLGSTDTQYF	TGTGCCAGCAGCGTAGGTCGTCTCGGTAGCACAGATACGCAGTATTTT
TRBV6-2/TRBV6-3	NA	TRBD2	TRBJ2-7	CASSYDSGGMSYEQYF	TGTGCCAGCAGTTACGATAGCGGGGGCATGTCCTACGAGCAGTACTTC
TRBV5-1	NA	NA	TRBJ2-3	CASSLVAPTDTQYF	TGCGCCAGCAGCTTGGTAGCGCCCACAGATACGCAGTATTTT
TRBV5-4	few	NA	TRBJ2-1	CASSPRLGRDNEQFF	TGTGCCAGCAGCCCGAGACTTGGGCGGGACAATGAGCAGTTCTTC
TRBV7-8	NA	TRBD1	TRBJ1-5	CASSLAQGAANQPQHF	TGTGCCAGCAGCTTAGCGCAGGGGGCGGCCAATCAGCCCCAGCATTTT